The next 16 T cell receptor beta chains were all read from a single sample in a study of post-analysis software for immune sequencing data (dated by TCRdb to between 2014 and 2016). The paper's findings and limits, for the study overall: Patients showed significantly higher frequencies than controls for a handful of TRBV segments, among them TRBV5-6, TRBV5-1 and TRBV20-1.

The library came from PCR. Sequencing relied on an Illumina HiSeq 2500. To reduce PCR and sequencing biases, unique molecular identifiers were incorporated into the TCR beta cDNA libraries. TCRdb's own reprocessing of the public reads used fastp at Q25 and MiXCR and kept productive beta chains. Entries are consolidated by CDR3 protein sequence, retaining the most common genes and DNA. This sample gives a few hundred thousand distinct CDR3 sequences in total; approximately 42% of them show up just once. Less than 10% of the sample is taken by the ten largest. No antigens are known for them. Sequencing used blood. Receptors originate from a girl aged 2 to 9 with multiple sclerosis.

The CDR3 bases are TGCAGTGCTAGAGAGCCCTTAGGGGGTCTAGTTTCGCAGTATTTT. Translating it yields CSAREPLGGLVSQYF. The chain combines TRBV20-1 with TRBJ2-3, with D possibly being TRBD1 (6 bases). This CDR3 comprises 15 residues. V was shortened by 0 bases and J by 10 bases, with 20 bases between the two germline ends. Looked up from germline, CDR1 is DFQATT and CDR2 is SNEGSKA (reference sequence).

The gene calls are TRBV4-2 and TRBJ2-7; TRBD2 matches at 7 bases. V shed 4 bases and J 4 bases; nucleotides not matched to a gene: 7. Germline V gives CDR1 LGHNA, CDR2 YNFKEQ. This CDR3 is built from 14 residues. This CDR3 is CASSLAGAEYEQYF. As DNA, the CDR3 is TGTGCCAGCAGCCTGGCGGGAGCTGAATACGAGCAGTACTTC.

The chain uses TRBV6-1 and TRBJ2-1, with D uncertain. The CDR3 consists of 14 residues. V was clipped by 2 bases and J by 7 bases, with 12 bases between them. The germline V gene encodes CDR1 MNHNS and CDR2 SASEGT. In DNA form, the CDR3 reads TGTGCCAGCAGTGAATTGAACGTCGGGAATGAGCAGTTCTTC. Translating gives CASSELNVGNEQFF.

There are a few counts of this clonotype. V usage is TRBV7-8 and J usage is TRBJ1-2; D uncertain. The germline V gene has CDR1 SGHVS and CDR2 FQNEAQ. V was cut by 5 bases and J by 3 bases, with 22 bases left in between. The CDR3 extends over 17 amino acids. The CDR3 sequence: CASSPPQTRWEHYGYTF. CDR3 nucleotide sequence: TGTGCCAGCAGCCCCCCCCAGACACGATGGGAGCACTATGGCTACACCTTC. The full variable domain, with the rest looked up from reference TRBV7-8 and TRBJ1-2, is GAGVSQSPRYKVAKRGQDVALRCDPISGHVSLFWYQQALGQGPEFLTYFQNEAQLDKSGLPSDRFFAERPEGSVSTLKIQRTQQEDSAVYLCASSPPQTRWEHYGYTFGSGTRLTVV.

This sequence joins TRBV14 and TRBJ2-1; D not resolved. Judging by the DNA end, TRBJ2-7 fits better; the J call may be wrong. This CDR3 is built from 11 residues. CDR1 is SGHDN and CDR2 is FVKESK in the germline V gene. CDR3 in DNA: TGTGCCAGCAGCCATCACTACGAGCAGTACTTC. Protein sequence: CASSHHYEQYF.

This clonotype was observed a few times. The rearrangement joins TRBV2 to TRBJ2-5, with 9 bases fitting TRBD1. The DNA end is a closer match to TRBJ2-7, so the J assignment may be wrong. Per the germline V gene, CDR1 is SNHLY and CDR2 is FYNNEI. The CDR3 length is 15 residues. The CDR3 here is CASSDTGGLMSEQYF. The CDR3 DNA reads TGTGCCAGCAGTGACACAGGGGGCCTAATGTCCGAGCAGTACTTC.

This chain uses TRBV20-1 with TRBJ2-7; no definite D call. Germline V gives CDR1 DFQATT, CDR2 SNEGSKA (reference sequence). Trimming cost V 4 bases and J 2 bases, with 9 bases left between them. The CDR3 spans 12 residues. As DNA, the CDR3 is TGCAGTGCTAATTTCCCTACCTACGAGCAGTACTTC. It translates to CSANFPTYEQYF.

This clonotype was seen a few times. The rearrangement joins TRBV6-6 to TRBJ1-2, with D perhaps matching TRBD1 (6 bases). CDR1 and CDR2 from the germline V gene are MNHNY and SVGAGI (reference sequence). CDR3 length: 16 residues. Trimming pared 5 bases from V and 2 bases from J, leaving 18 bases between. The CDR3 loop reads CASSPTGRGKNYGYTF. In nucleotides, the CDR3 is TGTGCCAGCAGTCCTACCGGCAGGGGTAAAAACTATGGCTACACCTTC.

In the case of this clonotype: A much larger clone is a single base away; this may be a read error. The chain has TRBV7-3 and TRBJ2-7; possibly TRBD2 for D (5 bases). Germline CDR1 SGHTA, CDR2 FQGTGA. There are 15 residues in the CDR3. CDR3 DNA sequence: TGTGCCTGCAGCTTCAGTCCGGGAAGCTCCTACGAGCAGTACTTC. Translated, it gives CACSFSPGSSYEQYF. Full variable domain (rest looked up from reference TRBV7-3 and TRBJ2-7): GAGVSQTPSNKVTEKGKYVELRCDPISGHTALYWYRQSLGQGPEFLIYFQGTGAADDSGLPNDRFFAVRPEGSVSTLKIQRTERGDSAVYLCACSFSPGSSYEQYFGPGTRLTVT.

The chain recombines TRBV6-5 with TRBJ2-5; TRBD2 might be the D (6 bases). Germline values: CDR1 MNHEY, CDR2 SVGAGI. CDR3 length: 15 residues. Trimming took 6 bases from V and 1 from J, leaving 15 bases between them. The CDR3 sequence is CASRRLGGFQETQYF. The CDR3 nucleotides read TGTGCCAGCAGGCGACTCGGGGGATTCCAAGAGACCCAGTACTTC.

This clonotype has just a few counts. In DNA form, the CDR3 reads TGTGCCAGCAGCGCCGGGACTAGCGTTTCAGATACGCAGTATTTT. It translates to CASSAGTSVSDTQYF. The rearrangement joins TRBV9 to TRBJ2-3; TRBD2 matches 10 bases. The CDR3 is 15 amino acids. With V trimmed by 3 bases and J by 4 bases, 5 bases remained unmatched. Germline CDR1 and CDR2: SGDLS and YYNGEE.

The chain has TRBV12-3 or TRBV12-4 and TRBJ1-5; D gene unclear. CDR3 length: 13 amino acids. Trimming cost V 3 bases and J 6 bases, with 9 bases left between them. CDR3 nucleotide sequence: TGTGCCAGCAGTTTGGCTGAGGCTCAGCCCCAGCATTTT. Translated: CASSLAEAQPQHF.

The CDR3 coding sequence is TGTGCCAGCAGCCGGGCTAATCCGGAAAAACTGTTTTTT. It translates to CASSRANPEKLFF. The chain uses TRBV7-9 and TRBJ1-4, with no clear D. This CDR3 is built from 13 residues. V was shortened by 5 bases and J by 8 bases, with 12 bases between the two germline ends. Germline loops: CDR1 SEHNR, CDR2 FQNEAQ (reference sequence). Based on the CDR3 plus reference TRBV7-9 and TRBJ1-4, the full variable domain is DTGVSQNPRHKITKRGQNVTFRCDPISEHNRLYWYRQTLGQGPEFLTYFQNEAQLEKSRLLSDRFSAERPKGSFSTLEIQRTEQGDSAMYLCASSRANPEKLFFGSGTQLSVL.

The rearrangement joins TRBV6-6 to TRBJ1-5, with a tentative D call TRBD1 (6 bases). This CDR3 spans 16 amino acids. Between the trimmed V and J ends, which lost 4 bases and 3 bases, there was a span of 16 bases. Germline V gene data show CDR1 as MNHNY and CDR2 as SVGAGI (reference sequence). The CDR3, as DNA: TGTGCCAGCAGTTCAACAGGGCGAGGATACAATCAGCCCCAGCATTTT. This gives the protein CASSSTGRGYNQPQHF.

The sample holds a few counts of this clonotype. V usage is TRBV12-3 or TRBV12-4 and J usage is TRBJ2-7; 11 bases agree with TRBD2. V trimming: 1 base; J trimming: 6 bases; junction bases outside the gene matches: 11. The CDR3 extends over 17 amino acids. CDR3 nucleotide sequence: TGTGCCAGCAGTTTAGTCGTTAGCGGGAGGGCCGAGGGCGAGCAGTACTTC. This encodes CASSLVVSGRAEGEQYF.

Comments on this clonotype: At one of its ends the junction is not consistent with the germline gene, which may arise from a read error. The chain is built from TRBV5-1 and TRBJ2-2; tentatively, D is TRBD2 (5 bases). The CDR3 covers 15 residues. Germline V gene sequence: CDR1 SGHRS, CDR2 YFSETQ. This CDR3 is CASRPTTGNTGELFF. DNA for the CDR3: TGCGCCAGCCGACCTACCACTGGGAACACCGGGGAGCTGTTCTTT.